Listed below are T cell receptor beta chains from one sample, sequenced in a study of early stage breast cancer tumors. Clones were read by immunoSEQ multiplex PCR, and TCRdb kept only the in-frame ones, dropping some. The data show under 20,000 clones, more than 70% seen once. The sequenced sample was blood. These receptors all come from a person aged 65 to 79 with breast cancer. Both conserved end residues are part of each CDR3. Fields, in order: J gene, D gene, CDR3 length, V gene, clone size, CDR3 DNA, CDR3 protein. D genes are given only for firm matches. Clone size is shown for a subset of rows, as once, few, many or a class of expanded clone.

j_call: TRBJ1-5
d_call: NA
cdr3_length: 14
v_call: TRBV18
clone_size: NA
cdr3_nt: TGTGCCAGCTCACGCGGGGGAAGCAATCAGCCCCAGCATTTT
cdr3_aa: CASSRGGSNQPQHF

j_call: TRBJ1-5
d_call: TRBD1
cdr3_length: 15
v_call: TRBV4-3
clone_size: NA
cdr3_nt: TGCGCCAGCAGCCAAGAGACAGGGTACAATCAGCCCCAGCATTTT
cdr3_aa: CASSQETGYNQPQHF

j_call: TRBJ1-4
d_call: TRBD1
cdr3_length: 16
v_call: TRBV5-1
clone_size: NA
cdr3_nt: TGCGCCAGCAGCTTAGCCCTGACAGGGGGAAGTGAAAAACTGTTTTTT
cdr3_aa: CASSLALTGGSEKLFF

j_call: TRBJ1-4
d_call: TRBD1
cdr3_length: 17
v_call: TRBV10-3
clone_size: once
cdr3_nt: TGTGCCATCAGTGAGCCGACAGGGGGAGCGACTAATGAAAAACTGTTTTTT
cdr3_aa: CAISEPTGGATNEKLFF

j_call: TRBJ1-5
d_call: NA
cdr3_length: 12
v_call: TRBV19
clone_size: NA
cdr3_nt: TGTGCCGTGGGCTGGGGCAATCAGCCCCAGCATTTT
cdr3_aa: CAVGWGNQPQHF

j_call: TRBJ1-5
d_call: NA
cdr3_length: 15
v_call: TRBV2
clone_size: NA
cdr3_nt: TGTGCCAGCAGTCCAGGGATGAGTACCAATCAGCCCCAGCATTTT
cdr3_aa: CASSPGMSTNQPQHF

j_call: TRBJ2-5
d_call: NA
cdr3_length: 13
v_call: TRBV7-9
clone_size: NA
cdr3_nt: TGTGCCAGCAGCCCCGGGAGCCAAGAGACCCAGTACTTC
cdr3_aa: CASSPGSQETQYF

j_call: TRBJ1-4
d_call: NA
cdr3_length: 14
v_call: TRBV7-2
clone_size: NA
cdr3_nt: TGTGCCAGCAGCTTATACAGGCGAGGCGAAAAACTGTTTTTT
cdr3_aa: CASSLYRRGEKLFF

j_call: TRBJ1-4
d_call: NA
cdr3_length: 11
v_call: TRBV20-1
clone_size: NA
cdr3_nt: TGCAGTGCTAGCGAGAATGAAAAACTGTTTTTT
cdr3_aa: CSASENEKLFF

j_call: TRBJ2-6
d_call: TRBD1
cdr3_length: 18
v_call: TRBV2
clone_size: NA
cdr3_nt: TGTGCCAGCCTTGCGACAGGGGGGAAAATAACTGGGGCCAACGTCCTGACTTTC
cdr3_aa: CASLATGGKITGANVLTF

j_call: TRBJ1-6
d_call: TRBD1
cdr3_length: 15
v_call: TRBV7-9
clone_size: NA
cdr3_nt: TGTGCCAGCAGCTTTAGTGACAGGGGAAATTCACCCCTCCACTTT
cdr3_aa: CASSFSDRGNSPLHF

j_call: TRBJ1-5
d_call: TRBD1
cdr3_length: 17
v_call: TRBV5-4
clone_size: NA
cdr3_nt: TGTGCCAGCAGCTGGGGGACAGGGCAGAAGAGCAATCAGCCCCAGCATTTT
cdr3_aa: CASSWGTGQKSNQPQHF

j_call: TRBJ1-5
d_call: NA
cdr3_length: 14
v_call: TRBV7-3
clone_size: NA
cdr3_nt: TGTGCCAGCACCTCCCCGCGTCGGGGGCAGCCCCAGCATTTT
cdr3_aa: CASTSPRRGQPQHF

j_call: TRBJ2-1
d_call: TRBD2
cdr3_length: 15
v_call: TRBV6-6
clone_size: NA
cdr3_nt: TGTGCCAGCAGTTACTACCTAGCGGGGGGCCTTGAGCAGTTCTTC
cdr3_aa: CASSYYLAGGLEQFF

j_call: TRBJ2-3
d_call: TRBD2
cdr3_length: 15
v_call: TRBV28
clone_size: NA
cdr3_nt: TGTGCCAGCAGTTCCCTAGCGGTTAGCACAGATACGCAGTATTTT
cdr3_aa: CASSSLAVSTDTQYF

j_call: TRBJ1-2
d_call: NA
cdr3_length: 15
v_call: TRBV4-1
clone_size: NA
cdr3_nt: TGCGCCAGCAGCCAGCAACGGACAGCTAACTATGGCTACACCTTC
cdr3_aa: CASSQQRTANYGYTF

j_call: TRBJ2-3
d_call: TRBD2
cdr3_length: 16
v_call: TRBV11-2
clone_size: NA
cdr3_nt: TGTGCCAGCAGTCCTTTAGTAGCGGGGGGAACAGATACGCAGTATTTT
cdr3_aa: CASSPLVAGGTDTQYF

j_call: TRBJ2-1
d_call: NA
cdr3_length: 14
v_call: TRBV7-8
clone_size: few
cdr3_nt: TGTGCCAGCAGCTCCGGACTTACACACAATGAGCAGTTCTTC
cdr3_aa: CASSSGLTHNEQFF

j_call: TRBJ1-6
d_call: NA
cdr3_length: 15
v_call: TRBV6-5
clone_size: NA
cdr3_nt: TGTGCCAGCAGTTACTCTACTACCCGACGGTCACCCCTCCACTTT
cdr3_aa: CASSYSTTRRSPLHF

j_call: TRBJ1-2
d_call: TRBD1
cdr3_length: 13
v_call: TRBV6-5
clone_size: NA
cdr3_nt: TGTGCCAGCAGCTGGACAGGGGGCAGAGGCTACACCTTC
cdr3_aa: CASSWTGGRGYTF

j_call: TRBJ1-1
d_call: NA
cdr3_length: 13
v_call: TRBV12-5
clone_size: NA
cdr3_nt: TGTGCTAGTGGTTTGGGGGGCTGGGCTGAAGCTTTCTTT
cdr3_aa: CASGLGGWAEAFF

j_call: TRBJ1-4
d_call: NA
cdr3_length: 17
v_call: TRBV9
clone_size: NA
cdr3_nt: TGTGCCAGCAGCCCCCGGGGTCTGGCCTCAACTAATGAAAAACTGTTTTTT
cdr3_aa: CASSPRGLASTNEKLFF

j_call: TRBJ1-2
d_call: NA
cdr3_length: 13
v_call: TRBV18
clone_size: NA
cdr3_nt: TGTGCCAGCTCCCCCACCACGGACTATGGCTACACCTTC
cdr3_aa: CASSPTTDYGYTF

j_call: TRBJ2-1
d_call: TRBD2
cdr3_length: 15
v_call: TRBV11-3
clone_size: once
cdr3_nt: TGTGCCAGCAGCTCAGCGGGGGGGCGGTACAATGAGCAGTTCTTC
cdr3_aa: CASSSAGGRYNEQFF

j_call: TRBJ1-6
d_call: NA
cdr3_length: 14
v_call: TRBV6-6
clone_size: NA
cdr3_nt: TGTGCCAGCAGTCCAGGGTTGGGTAATTCACCCCTCCACTTT
cdr3_aa: CASSPGLGNSPLHF

j_call: TRBJ1-5
d_call: NA
cdr3_length: 15
v_call: TRBV4-1
clone_size: NA
cdr3_nt: TGCGCCAGCAGCCAAGGGGAGTATAGCAATCAGCCCCAGCATTTT
cdr3_aa: CASSQGEYSNQPQHF

j_call: TRBJ1-3
d_call: NA
cdr3_length: 14
v_call: TRBV29-1
clone_size: NA
cdr3_nt: TGCAGCGTTGTTGACTTACGCTCTGGAAACACCATATATTTT
cdr3_aa: CSVVDLRSGNTIYF

j_call: TRBJ1-5
d_call: NA
cdr3_length: 15
v_call: TRBV4-1
clone_size: NA
cdr3_nt: TGCGCCAGCAGCCAAGGGCAGGACACGGGTCAGCCCCAGCATTTT
cdr3_aa: CASSQGQDTGQPQHF

j_call: TRBJ2-7
d_call: NA
cdr3_length: 13
v_call: TRBV27
clone_size: NA
cdr3_nt: TGTGCCAGCAGTACGGGGGTCGCCTACGAGCAGTACTTC
cdr3_aa: CASSTGVAYEQYF

j_call: TRBJ1-2
d_call: TRBD1
cdr3_length: 13
v_call: TRBV7-9
clone_size: NA
cdr3_nt: TGTGCCAGCAGACAGGGACAGAACTATGGCTACACCTTC
cdr3_aa: CASRQGQNYGYTF

j_call: TRBJ2-5
d_call: NA
cdr3_length: 12
v_call: TRBV10-3
clone_size: once
cdr3_nt: TGTGCCATCAGTTTCCAGGGAGAGACCCAGTACTTC
cdr3_aa: CAISFQGETQYF

j_call: TRBJ1-3
d_call: TRBD1
cdr3_length: 15
v_call: TRBV28
clone_size: once
cdr3_nt: TGTGCCAGCAGCCAGGGGGTTTTCTCTGGAAACACCATATATTTT
cdr3_aa: CASSQGVFSGNTIYF

j_call: TRBJ2-7
d_call: NA
cdr3_length: 13
v_call: TRBV6-6
clone_size: NA
cdr3_nt: TGTGCCAGCAGCCCTCTAGGGGCCTACGAGCAGTACTTC
cdr3_aa: CASSPLGAYEQYF

j_call: TRBJ1-6
d_call: NA
cdr3_length: 15
v_call: TRBV5-1
clone_size: once
cdr3_nt: TGCGCCAGCCAAGACCCGCGGCAGAGTAATTCACCCCTCCACTTT
cdr3_aa: CASQDPRQSNSPLHF

j_call: TRBJ2-3
d_call: TRBD2
cdr3_length: 19
v_call: TRBV11-2
clone_size: NA
cdr3_nt: TGTGCCAGCAGCTTAGCGCCCGTGGGTAGCGGGGGGGAAACAGATACGCAGTATTTT
cdr3_aa: CASSLAPVGSGGETDTQYF

j_call: TRBJ2-7
d_call: NA
cdr3_length: 15
v_call: TRBV18
clone_size: once
cdr3_nt: TGTGCCAGCTCACCACGGGCAGGGGTATCCTACGAGCAGTACTTC
cdr3_aa: CASSPRAGVSYEQYF

j_call: TRBJ2-7
d_call: TRBD1
cdr3_length: 12
v_call: TRBV7-2
clone_size: NA
cdr3_nt: TGTGCCAGCAGTCCCAACAGGGGGGAGCAGTACTTC
cdr3_aa: CASSPNRGEQYF

j_call: TRBJ1-2
d_call: NA
cdr3_length: 13
v_call: TRBV18
clone_size: NA
cdr3_nt: TGTGCCAGCTCACCACCGTCAGGGAATGGCTACACCTTC
cdr3_aa: CASSPPSGNGYTF

j_call: TRBJ2-5
d_call: NA
cdr3_length: 15
v_call: TRBV7-9
clone_size: NA
cdr3_nt: TGTGCCAGCAGCTCCGGCGGCGGCCCCGAAGAGACCCAGTACTTC
cdr3_aa: CASSSGGGPEETQYF

j_call: TRBJ2-7
d_call: TRBD2
cdr3_length: 14
v_call: TRBV18
clone_size: NA
cdr3_nt: TGTGCCAGCTCGCGGACTAGCGGGGTTTACGAGCAGTACTTC
cdr3_aa: CASSRTSGVYEQYF

j_call: TRBJ1-1
d_call: TRBD1
cdr3_length: 13
v_call: TRBV19
clone_size: NA
cdr3_nt: TGTGCCAGTAGTAGTCCGGGACAGGGTGAAGCTTTCTTT
cdr3_aa: CASSSPGQGEAFF

j_call: TRBJ2-3
d_call: TRBD2
cdr3_length: 16
v_call: TRBV5-6
clone_size: NA
cdr3_nt: TGTGCCAGCAGCTTGGGGCTAGCGGGGGTCGGAGATACGCAGTATTTT
cdr3_aa: CASSLGLAGVGDTQYF

j_call: TRBJ1-5
d_call: TRBD1
cdr3_length: 17
v_call: TRBV19
clone_size: NA
cdr3_nt: TGTGCCAGTAGTATGGGACAGGGTGTAAGTCGGAATCAGCCCCAGCATTTT
cdr3_aa: CASSMGQGVSRNQPQHF

j_call: TRBJ2-2
d_call: TRBD2
cdr3_length: 13
v_call: TRBV28
clone_size: NA
cdr3_nt: TGTGCCAGCAGGGGGACTAGTTTCCGGGAGCTGTTTTTT
cdr3_aa: CASRGTSFRELFF

j_call: TRBJ2-3
d_call: NA
cdr3_length: 11
v_call: TRBV30
clone_size: NA
cdr3_nt: TGTGCCTGGAGTGTATCGACAGGCATGGATTTT
cdr3_aa: CAWSVSTGMDF

j_call: TRBJ1-6
d_call: TRBD1
cdr3_length: 14
v_call: TRBV30
clone_size: NA
cdr3_nt: TGTGCCTGGAGTCTCGGGACAGGGGATTCACCCCTCCACTTT
cdr3_aa: CAWSLGTGDSPLHF

j_call: TRBJ1-6
d_call: TRBD1
cdr3_length: 14
v_call: TRBV5-6
clone_size: NA
cdr3_nt: TGTGCCAGCAGCTTAACAGGGGGCAAGTCACCCCTCCACTTT
cdr3_aa: CASSLTGGKSPLHF

j_call: TRBJ1-6
d_call: TRBD1
cdr3_length: 15
v_call: TRBV7-2
clone_size: NA
cdr3_nt: TGTGCCAGCAGCTCACAGACAGGGGTAGATTCACCCCTCCACTTT
cdr3_aa: CASSSQTGVDSPLHF

j_call: TRBJ1-5
d_call: TRBD1
cdr3_length: 17
v_call: TRBV6-1
clone_size: NA
cdr3_nt: TGTGCCAGCAGTGATAGACAGGGGTCCCCTAGCAATCAGCCCCAGCATTTT
cdr3_aa: CASSDRQGSPSNQPQHF

j_call: TRBJ1-1
d_call: NA
cdr3_length: 15
v_call: TRBV28
clone_size: NA
cdr3_nt: TGTGCCAGCAGTTTAGAGGGCGTGCTGAACACTGAAGCTTTCTTT
cdr3_aa: CASSLEGVLNTEAFF

j_call: TRBJ2-7
d_call: NA
cdr3_length: 14
v_call: TRBV5-1
clone_size: NA
cdr3_nt: TGCGCCAGCAGCTCCACCTCACAGGCCTACGAGCAGTACTTC
cdr3_aa: CASSSTSQAYEQYF

j_call: TRBJ1-3
d_call: NA
cdr3_length: 17
v_call: TRBV18
clone_size: NA
cdr3_nt: TGTGCCAGCTCAACCACGAGCCGGGACAAGGATGGAAACACCATATATTTT
cdr3_aa: CASSTTSRDKDGNTIYF

j_call: TRBJ1-1
d_call: NA
cdr3_length: 14
v_call: TRBV27
clone_size: NA
cdr3_nt: TGTGCCAGCAGCTATAAGGCAGGGAACACTGAAGCTTTCTTT
cdr3_aa: CASSYKAGNTEAFF

j_call: TRBJ2-1
d_call: NA
cdr3_length: 17
v_call: TRBV4-1
clone_size: NA
cdr3_nt: TGCGCCAGCAGCCACCCGTCGGGATCGTCTAGAGGCTATGAGCAGTTCTTC
cdr3_aa: CASSHPSGSSRGYEQFF

j_call: TRBJ2-7
d_call: NA
cdr3_length: 14
v_call: TRBV6-5
clone_size: NA
cdr3_nt: TGTGCCAGCAGTTACGCTCACGGAGCCTACGAGCAGTACTTC
cdr3_aa: CASSYAHGAYEQYF

j_call: TRBJ1-2
d_call: TRBD1
cdr3_length: 15
v_call: TRBV7-2
clone_size: NA
cdr3_nt: TGTGCCAGCAGCCCCCGGGACAGACTCCTCTATGGCTACACCTTC
cdr3_aa: CASSPRDRLLYGYTF

j_call: TRBJ2-7
d_call: TRBD2
cdr3_length: 15
v_call: TRBV5-4
clone_size: NA
cdr3_nt: TGTGCCAGCAGCTACGCCGGGACTACTGCCTACGAGCAGTACTTC
cdr3_aa: CASSYAGTTAYEQYF

j_call: TRBJ2-7
d_call: TRBD2
cdr3_length: 16
v_call: TRBV2
clone_size: NA
cdr3_nt: TGTGCCAGCAGTGAACTAAGTCCAGCGGGGATCTACGAGCAGTACTTC
cdr3_aa: CASSELSPAGIYEQYF

j_call: TRBJ2-7
d_call: TRBD1
cdr3_length: 15
v_call: TRBV5-1
clone_size: NA
cdr3_nt: TGCGCCACAAAATCCGGGACAGATAGTTCCTACGAGCAGTACTTC
cdr3_aa: CATKSGTDSSYEQYF

j_call: TRBJ1-5
d_call: NA
cdr3_length: 15
v_call: TRBV6-5
clone_size: once
cdr3_nt: TGTGCCAGCAGTCCAATGAGTAATAGCAATCAGCCCCAGCATTTT
cdr3_aa: CASSPMSNSNQPQHF